This TCR beta chain originates from a study of T cell responses to AZD1222 COVID-19 vaccine. Findings of the study overall: In a largely white British group with more females than males, clonal diversity was possibly underestimated.

Note on this clone: What it binds is unknown.

CDR3 length equals 11 residues. V shed 3 bases and J shed 12 bases, with 11 bases lying between them. Profiled with immunoSEQ multiplex PCR; TCRdb holds only in-frame clones, not every one. The table shows around 150,000 clones, with 92% occurring only once. The clonotype was recovered from an adult who received the AZD1222 COVID-19 vaccine. Sample: peripheral blood, taken 28 days after the second AZD1222 dose. The chain carries TRBV12-3 or TRBV12-4 and TRBJ1-2; unclear D gene. The DNA of the CDR3 is TGTGCCAGCAGTTTGGGCCGTCGGGACACCTTC. Its translation: CASSLGRRDTF.